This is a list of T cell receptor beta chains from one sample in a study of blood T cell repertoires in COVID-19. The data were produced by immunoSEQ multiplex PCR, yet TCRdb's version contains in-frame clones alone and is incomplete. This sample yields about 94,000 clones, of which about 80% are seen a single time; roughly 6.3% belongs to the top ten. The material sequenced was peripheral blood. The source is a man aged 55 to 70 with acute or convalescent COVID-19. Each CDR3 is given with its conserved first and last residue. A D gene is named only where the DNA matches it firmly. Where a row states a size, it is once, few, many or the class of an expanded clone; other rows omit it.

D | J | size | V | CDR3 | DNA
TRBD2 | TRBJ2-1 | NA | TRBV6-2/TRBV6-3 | CASSAGGNNEQFF | TGTGCCAGCAGTGCGGGGGGAAACAATGAGCAGTTCTTC
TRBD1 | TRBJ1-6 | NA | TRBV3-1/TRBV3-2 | CASSPGQGGSPLHF | TGTGCCAGCAGCCCGGGACAGGGCGGTTCACCCCTCCACTTT
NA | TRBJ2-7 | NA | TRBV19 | CASSIAKGYEQYF | TGTGCCAGTAGTATAGCGAAGGGGTACGAGCAGTACTTC
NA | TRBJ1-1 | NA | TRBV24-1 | CATSDEGNTEAFF | TGTGCCACCAGTGATGAGGGGAACACTGAAGCTTTCTTT
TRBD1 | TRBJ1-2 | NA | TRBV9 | CASSVDRGPRGYTF | TGTGCCAGCAGCGTAGACAGGGGGCCACGGGGCTACACCTTC
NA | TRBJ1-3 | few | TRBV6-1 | CASSEDIEDSGNTIYF | TGTGCCAGCAGTGAAGACATAGAGGACTCTGGAAACACCATATATTTT
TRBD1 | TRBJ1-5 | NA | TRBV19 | CASSIEARGYNQPQHF | TGTGCCAGTAGTATAGAGGCCAGGGGGTACAATCAGCCCCAGCATTTT
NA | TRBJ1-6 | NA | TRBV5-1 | CASSLDSENSPLHF | TGCGCCAGCAGCTTGGATTCGGAGAATTCACCCCTCCACTTT
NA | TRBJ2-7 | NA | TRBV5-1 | CASSAVQTGLLSYEQYF | TGCGCCAGCAGCGCCGTCCAAACAGGTCTCCTCTCCTACGAGCAGTACTTC
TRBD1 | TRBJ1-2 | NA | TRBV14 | CASSPTGRSGYTF | TGTGCCAGCAGCCCGACAGGGCGGAGTGGCTACACCTTC
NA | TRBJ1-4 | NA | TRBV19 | CASSDTGVGWEKLFF | TGTGCCAGTAGTGATACGGGGGTTGGTTGGGAAAAACTGTTTTTT
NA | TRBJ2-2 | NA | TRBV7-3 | CASSPQGGQNTGELFF | TGTGCCAGCAGCCCCCAGGGGGGCCAGAACACCGGGGAGCTGTTTTTT
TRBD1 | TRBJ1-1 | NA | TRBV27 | CASSSGQGTGEAFF | TGTGCCAGCAGTTCCGGACAGGGAACGGGTGAAGCTTTCTTT
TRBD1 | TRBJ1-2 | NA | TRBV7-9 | CASSSYRGGYTF | TGTGCCAGCAGCTCTTACAGGGGTGGCTACACCTTC
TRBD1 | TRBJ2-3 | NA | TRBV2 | CASSRDSNTDTQYF | TGTGCCAGCAGCCGGGACAGCAACACAGATACGCAGTATTTT
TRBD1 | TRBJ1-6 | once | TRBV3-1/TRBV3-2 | CASSPGQGYNSPLHF | TGTGCCAGCAGCCCGGGACAGGGGTATAATTCACCCCTCCACTTT
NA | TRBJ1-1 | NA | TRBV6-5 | CASLTVGAGNTEAFF | TGTGCCAGCCTTACAGTTGGGGCTGGAAACACTGAAGCTTTCTTT
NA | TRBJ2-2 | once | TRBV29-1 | CSVGLAVSTGELFF | TGCAGCGTTGGGCTGGCGGTTTCCACCGGGGAGCTGTTTTTT
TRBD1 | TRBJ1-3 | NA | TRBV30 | CAWSALGQARLSGNTIYF | TGTGCCTGGAGTGCCCTAGGACAGGCGCGCCTCTCTGGAAACACCATATATTTT
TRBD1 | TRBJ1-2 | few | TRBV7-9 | CASSLFRTGLYGYTF | TGTGCCAGCAGCCTATTTAGGACAGGACTTTATGGCTACACCTTC
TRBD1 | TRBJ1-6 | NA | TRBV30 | CAWSGQGASSPLHF | TGTGCCTGGAGTGGACAGGGGGCCTCTTCACCCCTCCACTTT
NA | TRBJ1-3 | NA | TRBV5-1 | CASSADSGNTIYF | TGCGCCAGCAGCGCGGACAGTGGAAACACCATATATTTT
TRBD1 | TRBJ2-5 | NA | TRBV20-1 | CSALDRAPYF | TGCAGTGCTCTTGACAGGGCCCCATACTTC
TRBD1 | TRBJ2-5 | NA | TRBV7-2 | CASSLRTGPQETQYF | TGTGCCAGCAGCTTAAGGACAGGACCTCAAGAGACCCAGTACTTC
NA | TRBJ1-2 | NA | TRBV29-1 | CSVRQVNYGYTF | TGCAGCGTAAGACAGGTTAACTATGGCTACACCTTC
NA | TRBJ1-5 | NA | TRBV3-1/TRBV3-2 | CASSHGEVSNQPQHF | TGTGCCAGCAGCCATGGGGAGGTGAGCAATCAGCCCCAGCATTTT
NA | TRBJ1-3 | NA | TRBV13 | CASSFGRGAGNTIYF | TGTGCCAGCAGCTTTGGTCGGGGTGCTGGAAACACCATATATTTT
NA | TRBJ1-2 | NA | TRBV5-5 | CASSLRQTYSGYTF | TGTGCCAGCAGCCTGCGGCAGACCTATAGTGGCTACACCTTC
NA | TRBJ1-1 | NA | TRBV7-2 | CASSLMATEAFF | TGTGCCAGCAGCTTAATGGCAACTGAAGCTTTCTTT
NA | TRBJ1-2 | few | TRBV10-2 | CASSLRSGRDGYTF | TGCGCCAGCAGCCTACGCTCGGGGAGGGATGGCTACACCTTC
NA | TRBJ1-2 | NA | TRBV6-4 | CASRNRDTANYGYTF | TGTGCCAGCAGAAACCGGGACACCGCTAACTATGGCTACACCTTC
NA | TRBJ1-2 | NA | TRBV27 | CASSLIGGSNYGYTF | TGTGCCAGCAGCCTAATCGGAGGTTCTAACTATGGCTACACCTTC
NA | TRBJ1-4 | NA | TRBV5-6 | CASSPLGGTNEKLFF | TGTGCCAGCAGCCCCCTGGGGGGAACTAATGAAAAACTGTTTTTT
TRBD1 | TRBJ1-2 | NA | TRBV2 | CASSEAGTGGYSGYTF | TGTGCCAGCAGTGAAGCTGGGACAGGGGGGTACAGTGGCTACACCTTC
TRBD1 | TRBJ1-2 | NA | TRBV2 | CASSENRGPGGYTF | TGTGCCAGCAGTGAGAACAGGGGGCCTGGTGGCTACACCTTC
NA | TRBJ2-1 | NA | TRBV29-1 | CSVEDLDSYNEQFF | TGCAGCGTTGAAGATCTAGACAGCTACAATGAGCAGTTCTTC
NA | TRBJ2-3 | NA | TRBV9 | CASSVDRGTDTQYF | TGTGCCAGCAGCGTAGACCGGGGGACAGATACGCAGTATTTT
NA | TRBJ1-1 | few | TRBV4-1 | CASRFRAENTEAFF | TGCGCCAGCAGGTTCAGGGCTGAAAACACTGAAGCTTTCTTT
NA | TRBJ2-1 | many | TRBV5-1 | CASSSFDWNNEQFF | TGCGCCAGCAGCTCGTTTGACTGGAACAATGAGCAGTTCTTC
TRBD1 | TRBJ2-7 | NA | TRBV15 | CATSRRDRGEEQYF | TGTGCCACCAGCAGACGGGACAGGGGCGAGGAGCAGTACTTC
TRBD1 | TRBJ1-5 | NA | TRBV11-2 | CASSATGDSNQPQHF | TGTGCCAGCAGCGCGACAGGGGATAGCAATCAGCCCCAGCATTTT
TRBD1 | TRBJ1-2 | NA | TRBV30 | CAWGQGGYGYTF | TGTGCCTGGGGACAGGGAGGTTATGGCTACACCTTC
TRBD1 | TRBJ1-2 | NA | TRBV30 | CAWSPGQGTYGYTF | TGTGCCTGGAGTCCAGGACAGGGGACATATGGCTACACCTTC
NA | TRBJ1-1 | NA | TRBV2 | CASSTFRGLGTEAFF | TGTGCCAGCAGCACATTCAGGGGATTGGGCACTGAAGCTTTCTTT
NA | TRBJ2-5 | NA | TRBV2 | CASSDNRDSETQYF | TGTGCCAGCAGTGACAACAGGGATTCAGAGACCCAGTACTTC
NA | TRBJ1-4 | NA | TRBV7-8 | CASSDRRLGVLEKLFF | TGTGCCAGCAGCGACAGGCGTCTCGGAGTCCTTGAAAAACTGTTTTTT
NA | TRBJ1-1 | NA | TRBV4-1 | CASSQGRRGDGTEAFF | TGCGCCAGCAGCCAAGGAAGGAGGGGCGACGGCACTGAAGCTTTCTTT
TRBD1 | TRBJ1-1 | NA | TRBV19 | CASSIGGTGINTEAFF | TGTGCCAGTAGTATTGGAGGGACAGGGATCAACACTGAAGCTTTCTTT